This T cell receptor beta chain was observed in a study of blood T cells in healthy people across ages. Regarding the study as a whole: Significant beta diversity loss was already apparent by age around 36, declining roughly linearly.

This clonotype was detected a few times. Antigen unknown. The authors ran a second PCR of roughly 6 to 12 cycles using a sample-barcoded 5' primer and a J-beta primer mix. At least 3 million CDR3-containing paired-end reads were obtained per sample. Via MiXCR, TCRdb re-called the 5' RACE reads, giving one row per CDR3 protein. The sample carries approximately 600,000 distinct CDR3 sequences, roughly 50% recorded once. The CDR3 runs 12 residues. The germline CDR1 and CDR2 sequences are MNHEY and SVGAGI. Trimming cost V 5 bases and J 7 bases; bases outside gene matches: 3. They isolated at least 6 million PBMCs from each sample. Total RNA was extracted at no less than 6 micrograms per sample.

V gene TRBV6-5 combines with J gene TRBJ2-7; 9 bases are shared with TRBD1. Sequences were obtained from blood. This receptor was taken from a man in his 60s in good health. CDR3 bases: TGTGCCAGCAGTGGACAGGGGACTGAGCAGTACTTC. Its protein product is CASSGQGTEQYF.